Shown below are 21 T cell receptor beta chains from a single sample sequenced in a study of CD8+ T cells in alopecia areata. Stated treatment: oral pan-JAK inhibitor, 5-10 mg twice daily. Extracted RNA was reverse transcribed into cDNA, the sequencing template. The method was immunoSEQ multiplex PCR; TCRdb's version includes in-frame clones alone and lacks a portion of them. The data contain about 200,000 clones, roughly 60% of them seen just once; the ten biggest clones take up approximately 0.97%. This sample comprised CD4+ T cells sorted from blood, obtained at week 24, from a patient treated with tofacitinib. The receptors shown here come from a human donor with alopecia areata.

This clone was recorded a few times. The V gene is TRBV30, the J gene TRBJ2-2, with D maybe TRBD2 (6 bases). The CDR3 contains 15 residues. Trimming removed 4 bases at V and 3 bases at J, with 15 bases between. In germline, CDR1 is GTSNPN, CDR2 SVGIG (reference sequence). This CDR3 reads CAWKFAGTHTGELFF. CDR3 nucleotide sequence: TGTGCCTGGAAATTCGCAGGGACTCACACCGGGGAGCTGTTTTTT.

The gene calls are TRBV30 and TRBJ1-2; the D is unclear. The CDR3 is 12 amino acids. In germline, CDR1 is GTSNPN, CDR2 SVGIG (reference sequence). V lost 3 bases and J 4 bases, leaving 9 bases between the germline ends. The CDR3 region is CAWSAAGYGYTF. Here the CDR3 DNA reads TGTGCCTGGAGCGCTGCGGGCTATGGCTACACCTTC.

This chain links TRBV6-6 with TRBJ2-5; D unclear. V lost 2 bases and J 3 bases, leaving 7 bases between the germline ends. Per the germline V gene, CDR1 is MNHNY and CDR2 is SVGAGI (reference sequence). The CDR3 runs 13 residues. CDR3 residues: CASSYISEETQYF. In DNA form, the CDR3 reads TGTGCCAGCAGTTACATTTCCGAAGAGACCCAGTACTTC.

The chain links TRBV12-5 to TRBJ1-5; 9 positions agree with TRBD1. The germline gives CDR1 LGHNT, CDR2 FRNRAP. V lost 5 bases and J lost 1; bases outside the gene matches: 3. The CDR3 contains 15 residues. The CDR3 loop is CASGQGQGSNQPQHF. CDR3 coding DNA: TGTGCTAGTGGTCAAGGACAGGGGAGCAATCAGCCCCAGCATTTT. Using reference TRBV12-5 and TRBJ1-5 for the parts outside the CDR3, the full variable domain is DARVTQTPRHKVTEMGQEVTMRCQPILGHNTVFWYRQTMMQGLELLAYFRNRAPLDDSGMPKDRFSAEMPDATLATLKIQPSEPRDSAVYFCASGQGQGSNQPQHFGDGTRLSIL.

This sequence joins TRBV5-1 and TRBJ1-2; D unclear. This CDR3 has 14 amino acids. Germline lookup yields CDR1 SGHRS and CDR2 YFSETQ. Trimming pared 0 bases from V and 8 bases from J, leaving 14 bases between. CDR3 sequence (DNA): TGCGCCAGCAGCTTGGTGGCGGAAGATTGGGGCTACACCTTC. Protein product: CASSLVAEDWGYTF. Looking up the rest from reference TRBV5-1 and TRBJ1-2 gives the full variable domain: KAGVTQTPRYLIKTRGQQVTLSCSPISGHRSVSWYQQTPGQGLQFLFEYFSETQRNKGNFPGRFSGRQFSNSRSEMNVSTLELGDSALYLCASSLVAEDWGYTFGSGTRLTVV.

This chain joins TRBV29-1 and TRBJ1-1, with D perhaps matching TRBD1 (6 bases). With 5 bases removed from V and 1 base from J, the gap between germline ends came to 17 bases. Germline values: CDR1 SQVTM, CDR2 ANQGSEA. The CDR3 has 15 amino acids. The CDR3 region is CSVRDTARSNTEAFF. The CDR3 DNA reads TGCAGCGTTCGGGACACCGCCCGTTCGAACACTGAAGCTTTCTTT.

The chain has TRBV4-1 and TRBJ2-7, with D tentatively TRBD1 (6 bases). This CDR3 is 15 amino acids long. The V end was cut by 1 base, the J end by 3 bases, with 13 bases between. Germline values: CDR1 MGHRA, CDR2 YSYEKL. This CDR3 reads CASSQALVGGYEQYF. The CDR3 region has the DNA TGCGCCAGCAGCCAAGCCCTCGTAGGGGGCTACGAGCAGTACTTC.

The gene calls are TRBV6-6 and TRBJ2-7, with 11 bases that match TRBD1. Germline V gene data show CDR1 as MNHNY and CDR2 as SVGAGI (reference sequence). The CDR3 is 15 residues long. Trimming took 2 bases from V and 3 from J; bases not matched to a gene: 3. The CDR3 coding sequence is TGTGCCAGCAGTTACGCGGGACAGGGGGTCTACGAGCAGTACTTC. This codes for CASSYAGQGVYEQYF.

In this sample, this clone turned up a few times. The chain joins TRBV18 to TRBJ1-5, with D hard to call. CDR1 and CDR2 from the germline V gene are KGHSH and LQKENI. Trimming pared 4 bases from V and 6 bases from J, leaving 16 bases between. This CDR3 contains 15 residues. This CDR3 is CASSLRALNGQPQHF. The CDR3 DNA sequence: TGTGCCAGCTCACTCCGGGCCCTGAACGGTCAGCCCCAGCATTTT. The full variable domain, completed using reference TRBV18 and TRBJ1-5, is NAGVMQNPRHLVRRRGQEARLRCSPMKGHSHVYWYRQLPEEGLKFMVYLQKENIIDESGMPKERFSAEFPKEGPSILRIQQVVRGDSAAYFCASSLRALNGQPQHFGDGTRLSIL.

This clone was found a few times. J is TRBJ1-1 and V is TRBV18, with 7 bases fitting TRBD1. Germline V gene data show CDR1 as KGHSH and CDR2 as LQKENI. The junction had 11 bases not matched to a gene; V was cut back by 3 bases and J by 4 bases. CDR3 length: 16 residues. The CDR3 reads CASSPTGRAMGTEAFF. For the CDR3, the DNA is TGTGCCAGCTCACCGACAGGGCGAGCTATGGGCACTGAAGCTTTCTTT.

The J gene is TRBJ1-2, the V gene TRBV30, with D unresolved. Germline CDR1 and CDR2: GTSNPN and SVGIG (reference sequence). This CDR3 is 14 amino acids long. Trimming took 2 bases from V and 8 from J, leaving 18 bases between them. For the CDR3, the DNA is TGTGCCTGGAGTCTCCCGGGGTTGGGCGTAGGCTACACCTTC. Amino acid sequence: CAWSLPGLGVGYTF.

Comments on this clone: Other DNA sequences within the sample encode an identical CDR3. The chain is built from TRBV29-1 and TRBJ1-2; possibly TRBD1 for D (5 bases). V gave up 4 bases and J gave up 1 base, with 10 bases separating them. Germline V gives CDR1 SQVTM, CDR2 ANQGSEA. This CDR3 is built from 13 residues. CDR3 residues: CSVAGQYNYGYTF. CDR3 DNA sequence: TGCAGCGTTGCCGGACAATATAACTATGGCTACACCTTC.

This clone was observed a few times. V and J are TRBV2 and TRBJ1-1; D is possibly TRBD1 (5 bases). Trimming left V 0 bases short and J 1 base short, with 9 bases between. The CDR3 is 15 residues long. Germline CDR1 SNHLY, CDR2 FYNNEI. This chain's CDR3 is CASSEAPGQNTEAFF. The DNA for the CDR3 is TGTGCCAGCAGTGAAGCGCCAGGACAGAACACTGAAGCTTTCTTT. Looking up the rest from reference TRBV2 and TRBJ1-1 gives the full variable domain: EPEVTQTPSHQVTQMGQEVILRCVPISNHLYFYWYRQILGQKVEFLVSFYNNEISEKSEIFDDQFSVERPDGSNFTLKIRSTKLEDSAMYFCASSEAPGQNTEAFFGQGTRLTVV.

In its sample, this clone was seen once. The gene calls are TRBV5-6 and TRBJ1-1; D ambiguous. V was clipped by 2 bases and J by 0 bases, with 5 bases between them. This CDR3 is built from 13 residues. Germline CDR1 is SGHDT and CDR2 is YYEEEE. The CDR3 DNA reads TGTGCCAGCAGCTTTTACTTGAACACTGAAGCTTTCTTT. Protein product: CASSFYLNTEAFF.

The chain recombines TRBV4-2 with TRBJ1-1; 8 nucleotides agree with TRBD1. V shed 6 bases, J shed 4 bases, and the junction held 10 bases outside the gene matches. From germline, CDR1 is LGHNA and CDR2 YNFKEQ. The CDR3 length is 15 residues. CDR3 sequence: CASSPGQASLTEAFF. In nucleotides, the CDR3 is TGTGCCAGCAGTCCGGGACAGGCCTCACTCACTGAAGCTTTCTTT.

The V call is TRBV2, the J call TRBJ1-4, with TRBD1 identical over 8 bases. Germline V gene lookup returns CDR1 SNHLY and CDR2 FYNNEI. This CDR3 comprises 17 residues. V shed 6 bases and J 7 bases; nucleotides not matched to a gene: 16. The CDR3 is CASRPTGDRRLGEKLFF. CDR3 DNA: TGTGCCAGCAGACCGACAGGGGATCGGCGTTTGGGTGAAAAACTGTTTTTT.

This clone was counted once. The gene calls are TRBV30 and TRBJ1-6; tentatively, D is TRBD1 (6 bases). Trimming left V 1 base short and J 7 bases short, with 20 bases between. The CDR3 extends over 17 amino acids. CDR1 and CDR2 from the germline V gene are GTSNPN and SVGIG (reference sequence). Written as DNA, the CDR3 is TGTGCCTGGAGTGAACGGGGGGCCCCTCCGGGGAATTCACCCCTCCACTTT. This encodes CAWSERGAPPGNSPLHF.

The chain is built from TRBV29-1 and TRBJ2-7, with TRBD1 as a possible D gene (5 bases). Germline V gene sequence: CDR1 SQVTM, CDR2 ANQGSEA. Trimming shortened V by 4 bases and J by 3 bases, and 10 bases separated the two germline ends. This CDR3 contains 12 residues. The CDR3 DNA is TGCAGCGTTGGACAGAGCGTCTACGAGCAGTACTTC. As protein: CSVGQSVYEQYF.

The V call is TRBV30, the J call TRBJ1-6; 7 nucleotides match TRBD1. V shed 1 base and J 14 bases; nucleotides not matched to a gene: 2. The germline V gene encodes CDR1 GTSNPN and CDR2 SVGIG (reference sequence). This CDR3 comprises 11 residues. The CDR3: CAWSEGQALHF. The CDR3, as DNA: TGTGCCTGGAGTGAAGGACAGGCCCTCCACTTT. The variable domain in full, with the rest retrieved from reference TRBV30 and TRBJ1-6, is SQTIHQWPATLVQPVGSPLSLECTVEGTSNPNLYWYRQAAGRGLQLLFYSVGIGQISSEVPQNLSASRPQDRQFILSSKKLLLSDSGFYLCAWSEGQALHFGNGTRLTVT.

This chain links TRBV9 with TRBJ2-3; 13 bases map to TRBD2. The CDR3 totals 17 residues. V gave up 2 bases and J gave up 2 bases; unmatched junction bases: 5. Germline V lookup: CDR1 SGDLS, CDR2 YYNGEE. The CDR3 sequence: CASSVGLAGAATDTQYF. The CDR3 nucleotides read TGTGCCAGCAGCGTTGGACTAGCGGGGGCCGCCACAGATACGCAGTATTTT.

This rearrangement joins TRBV30 to TRBJ1-1; the D is unclear. Germline CDR1 and CDR2: GTSNPN and SVGIG (reference sequence). With 3 bases removed from V and 2 bases from J, the gap between germline ends came to 10 bases. The CDR3 sequence is 13 residues long. CDR3 nucleotides: TGTGCCTGGAGAGACACATTTAACACTGAAGCTTTCTTT. The encoded protein is CAWRDTFNTEAFF.